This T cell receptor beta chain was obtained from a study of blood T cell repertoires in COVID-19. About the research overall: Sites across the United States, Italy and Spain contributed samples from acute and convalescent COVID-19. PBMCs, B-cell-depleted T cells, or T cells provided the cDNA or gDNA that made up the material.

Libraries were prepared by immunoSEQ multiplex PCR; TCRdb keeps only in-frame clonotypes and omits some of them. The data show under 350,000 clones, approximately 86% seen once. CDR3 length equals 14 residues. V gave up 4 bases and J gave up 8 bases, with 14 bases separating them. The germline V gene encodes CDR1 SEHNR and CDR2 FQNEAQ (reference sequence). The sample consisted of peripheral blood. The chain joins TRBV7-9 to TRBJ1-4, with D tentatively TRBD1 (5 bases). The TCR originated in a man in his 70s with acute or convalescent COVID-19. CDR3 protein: CASSSFKTEEKLFF. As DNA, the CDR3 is TGTGCCAGCAGCTCCTTTAAGACAGAGGAAAAACTGTTTTTT.